This passage covers 18 T cell receptor beta chains from one sample sequenced in a study of blood T cell repertoires in COVID-19. The method was immunoSEQ multiplex PCR; TCRdb's version includes in-frame clones alone and lacks a portion of them. The table records about 150,000 clones, 84% of them present only once. The sequenced sample was PBMCs or T cells enriched from blood (not recorded which). The receptors come from a woman aged 50 to 65 who had recovered from COVID-19.

This clone was detected only a few times. V gene TRBV28 combines with J gene TRBJ1-5; D not resolved. The ends were cut back, 6 bases at V and 5 bases at J, with 8 bases in the middle. The CDR3 is 12 amino acids. Germline V CDR1 and CDR2: MDHEN, SYDVKM. Here the CDR3 reads CASRPGDQPQHF. The CDR3 DNA is TGTGCCAGCAGACCCGGAGATCAGCCCCAGCATTTT. Using reference TRBV28 and TRBJ1-5 for the parts outside the CDR3, the full variable domain is DVKVTQSSRYLVKRTGEKVFLECVQDMDHENMFWYRQDPGLGLRLIYFSYDVKMKEKGDIPEGYSVSREKKERFSLILESASTNQTSMYLCASRPGDQPQHFGDGTRLSIL.

The gene calls are TRBV27 and TRBJ1-4, with 8 nucleotides matching TRBD1. Germline lookup yields CDR1 MNHEY and CDR2 SMNVEV (reference sequence). J was trimmed by 4 bases and V by 8 bases; bases with no gene match: 18. This CDR3 comprises 18 residues. The CDR3 coding sequence is TGTGCCAGCGGCCCCGCCGGGACAGGAAGATCTATTAATGAAAAACTGTTTTTT. Its translation: CASGPAGTGRSINEKLFF.

V usage is TRBV6-5 and J usage is TRBJ2-7; maybe TRBD1 (5 bases). The V gene's germline CDR1 is MNHEY and CDR2 SVGAGI. CDR3 length: 14 residues. V shed 7 bases and J shed 2 bases, with 15 bases lying between them. CDR3 bases: TGTGCCAGCACCTTACCGGACAAGACCTACGAGCAGTACTTC. This translates into CASTLPDKTYEQYF.

The rearrangement joins TRBV10-2 to TRBJ2-7; weak D call: TRBD2 (5 bases). Germline V gives CDR1 WSHSY, CDR2 SAAADI. The CDR3 is 14 amino acids. Trimming removed 5 bases from V and 0 bases from J, with 11 bases in between. The CDR3: CASSYERSSYEQYF. CDR3 nucleotide sequence: TGCGCCAGCAGTTATGAGCGGAGCTCCTACGAGCAGTACTTC.

J is TRBJ2-3 and V is TRBV15; 13 nucleotides agree with TRBD2. The CDR3 runs to 17 residues. In germline, CDR1 is LNHNV, CDR2 YYDKDF (reference sequence). After removal of 0 bases from V and 2 bases from J, the junction contained 2 bases not matched to a gene. For the CDR3, the DNA is TGTGCCACCAGCAGAGAAGGGACTAGCGGGGTCACAGATACGCAGTATTTT. This translates into CATSREGTSGVTDTQYF.

The chain carries TRBV19 and TRBJ1-5; D gene unclear. The germline V gene has CDR1 LNHDA and CDR2 SQIVND (reference sequence). The germline V and J ends were trimmed by 3 bases and 6 bases, with 12 bases remaining between them. The CDR3 runs to 14 residues. This chain's CDR3 is CASSIPARAQPQHF. The CDR3 DNA reads TGTGCCAGTAGTATCCCTGCCCGAGCTCAGCCCCAGCATTTT. The full variable domain, its missing parts supplied by reference TRBV19 and TRBJ1-5, is DGGITQSPKYLFRKEGQNVTLSCEQNLNHDAMYWYRQDPGQGLRLIYYSQIVNDFQKGDIAEGYSVSREKKESFPLTVTSAQKNPTAFYLCASSIPARAQPQHFGDGTRLSIL.

This rearrangement joins TRBV7-3 to TRBJ2-7; TRBD1 matches 7 bases. Germline loops: CDR1 SGHTA, CDR2 FQGTGA. V lost 5 bases to trimming and J lost 3 bases; unmatched junction nucleotides: 4. The CDR3 is 13 residues long. CDR3 amino acids: CASSQNRGYEQYF. As DNA, the CDR3 is TGTGCCAGCAGCCAGAACAGGGGCTACGAGCAGTACTTC.

The CDR3 loop reads CSGKLTGSTFF. The CDR3 DNA follows: TGCAGCGGCAAGCTGACAGGCTCGACTTTCTTT. The chain is built from TRBV29-1 and TRBJ1-1, with D possibly matching TRBD1 (6 bases). CDR1 SQVTM and CDR2 ANQGSEA come from the germline V gene. This CDR3 spans 11 amino acids. V was cut by 7 bases and J by 12 bases, with 18 bases left in between.

The rearrangement uses TRBV4-2 and TRBJ2-2; 12 bases align to TRBD2. This CDR3 has 16 amino acids. Germline V CDR1 and CDR2: LGHNA, YNFKEQ. The junction had 6 bases not matched to a gene; V was cut back by 5 bases and J by 5 bases. CDR3 coding DNA: TGTGCCAGCAGCGTGCGACTAGCGGGAGAAACCGGGGAGCTGTTTTTT. This translates into CASSVRLAGETGELFF.

The chain uses TRBV19 and TRBJ1-3; D remains ambiguous. CDR1 is LNHDA, CDR2 SQIVND, per germline (reference sequence). There are 13 residues in the CDR3. V was shortened by 6 bases and J by 4 bases, with 10 bases between the two germline ends. CDR3 sequence: CASRWSGGNTIYF. CDR3 in DNA: TGTGCCAGTAGATGGAGTGGCGGAAACACCATATATTTT.

This chain joins TRBV7-3 and TRBJ1-6; 7 nucleotides line up with TRBD1. V lost 2 bases to trimming and J lost 9 bases; unmatched junction nucleotides: 4. Germline lookup yields CDR1 SGHTA and CDR2 FQGTGA. This CDR3 has 14 residues. CDR3: CASSLGGGGSPLHF. CDR3 coding DNA: TGTGCCAGCAGCTTAGGAGGGGGCGGTTCACCCCTCCACTTT.

There are a few counts of this clone. This chain connects TRBV19 to TRBJ1-3; 7 nucleotides agree with TRBD1. Germline assignment: CDR1 LNHDA and CDR2 SQIVND (reference sequence). This CDR3 has 16 residues. Trimming at V came to 3 bases and at J to 3 bases, leaving 8 bases not matched to a gene. The CDR3 coding sequence is TGTGCCAGTAGTATCCGACAGGGAGGCAGTGGAAACACCATATATTTT. Translated: CASSIRQGGSGNTIYF.

The chain carries TRBV11-2 and TRBJ2-7; no clear D gene. CDR1 SGHAT and CDR2 FQNNGV come from the germline V gene. The V gene lost 5 bases and the J gene lost 3 bases, with 8 bases spanning the gap. CDR3 size: 12 residues. Written as DNA, the CDR3 is TGTGCCAGCAGCGTCACAGACTACGAGCAGTACTTC. Amino acids: CASSVTDYEQYF.

V and J are TRBV5-1 and TRBJ1-2, with TRBD1 matching over 7 bases. The trim removed 7 bases at V and 3 bases at J, leaving 6 bases unmatched. The V gene's germline CDR1 is SGHRS and CDR2 YFSETQ. The CDR3 covers 13 residues. The DNA for the CDR3 is TGCGCCAGCCGTAAAGACAGGGACTATGGCTACACCTTC. Its translation is CASRKDRDYGYTF. Drawing the rest from reference TRBV5-1 and TRBJ1-2, the complete variable domain is KAGVTQTPRYLIKTRGQQVTLSCSPISGHRSVSWYQQTPGQGLQFLFEYFSETQRNKGNFPGRFSGRQFSNSRSEMNVSTLELGDSALYLCASRKDRDYGYTFGSGTRLTVV.

V usage is TRBV28 and J usage is TRBJ2-5; D is perhaps TRBD2 (5 bases). The V end was cut by 5 bases, the J end by 7 bases, with 20 bases between. This CDR3 has 15 amino acids. Germline CDR1 and CDR2: MDHEN and SYDVKM. The CDR3 is CASSSLRGRRGTQYF. Written as DNA, the CDR3 is TGTGCCAGCAGTAGCCTTAGAGGGCGCCGTGGGACCCAGTACTTC.

The chain couples TRBV3-1 (or the pseudogene TRBV3-2) to TRBJ2-1; D is uncertain. This CDR3 has 11 amino acids. Trimming took off 1 base at V and 12 bases at J, with 7 bases between the two ends. The V gene's germline CDR1 is LGHDT and CDR2 YNNKEL (reference sequence). Written as DNA, the CDR3 is TGTGCCAGCAGCCAAGGAGATGTGCAGTTCTTC. Its protein product is CASSQGDVQFF.

The count of this clone is one. The rearrangement joins TRBV6-5 to TRBJ1-1; D remains unclear. The germline V gene has CDR1 MNHEY and CDR2 SVGAGI. The CDR3 contains 12 residues. Trimming left V 2 bases short and J 7 bases short, with 8 bases between. The CDR3 coding sequence is TGTGCCAGCAGTTACAGGCGGGGTGAAGCTTTCTTT. Its translation: CASSYRRGEAFF.

Only one count was recorded for this clone. The gene calls are TRBV7-2 and TRBJ2-7; the match to TRBD2 covers 10 bases. Germline V gene data show CDR1 as SGHTA and CDR2 as FQGNSA. V lost 2 bases to trimming and J lost 3 bases; unmatched junction nucleotides: 1. CDR3 length equals 14 residues. CDR3 sequence (DNA): TGTGCCAGCAGCTTAACTAGCGGGGTCTACGAGCAGTACTTC. Its protein is CASSLTSGVYEQYF.